These 13 T cell receptor beta chains originate from one sample sequenced in a study of Ad26.COV2.S vaccination and SARS-CoV-2 variants. TCRdb keeps only in-frame clones here, not all; method: immunoSEQ multiplex PCR. The sample comprises around 300,000 clones, about 88% of which are singletons, and approximately 11% rests with the top ten. Noted treatment: around 19 received Ad26.COV2.S at low or high dose, single or two shots; about 5 received placebo; per-sample allocation not given. Vaccine and placebo recipients were sampled on day 63 after the first injection. The sample was peripheral blood, taken in a trial of Ad26.COV2.S vaccine versus placebo. All receptors derive from a person between 18 and 60 years old who received the Ad26.COV2.S COVID-19 vaccine or a placebo.

This clone was counted a single time. The chain employs TRBV7-2 and TRBJ2-7; D not resolved. CDR1 and CDR2 from the germline V gene are SGHTA and FQGNSA. The CDR3 sequence is 13 residues long. V lost 4 bases, J lost 2 bases, and 9 bases lay in between. The CDR3 sequence is CASSSAPAYEQYF. The CDR3 DNA reads as TGTGCCAGCAGCTCAGCGCCGGCCTACGAGCAGTACTTC.

CDR3 sequence (DNA): TGTGCGTATGGTATAAGCTTCAATGAGCAGTTCTTC. This sequence encodes CAYGISFNEQFF. This chain links TRBV6-5 with TRBJ2-1; D is unclear. Germline V gene lookup returns CDR1 MNHEY and CDR2 SVGAGI. The CDR3 contains 12 residues.

The chain recombines TRBV18 with TRBJ1-2, with D perhaps TRBD1 (5 bases). V was trimmed by 2 bases and J by 0 bases, leaving 7 bases between them. CDR3 length: 14 residues. In germline, CDR1 is KGHSH, CDR2 LQKENI. The CDR3 coding sequence is TGTGCCAGCTCACCAGGGGCTACTAACTATGGCTACACCTTC. This codes for CASSPGATNYGYTF.

Turning to this clone: An end of the junction differs from the germline gene, which may be a read error. Different DNA sequences within this sample yield the same CDR3. The chain recombines TRBV28 with TRBJ2-7; 7 positions match TRBD2. Germline CDR1 MDHEN, CDR2 SYDVKM. The CDR3 is made up of 15 amino acids. The CDR3, as DNA: TGTGCCAGCAGAGCTAGCGGCGGTAGCTCCTACGAGCAATACTTC. Its translation: CASRASGGSSYEQYF.

Here the CDR3 reads CASSLVSGSNQPQHF. CDR3 DNA: TGTGCCAGCAGCTTAGTGTCAGGGAGCAATCAGCCCCAGCATTTT. V is TRBV7-8 and J is TRBJ1-5; the D gene is possibly TRBD1 (5 bases). The germline V gene has CDR1 SGHVS and CDR2 FQNEAQ. This CDR3 is 15 amino acids long. V was shortened by 1 base and J by 1 base, with 8 bases between the two germline ends.

The J gene is TRBJ1-1, the V gene TRBV3-1 (or the pseudogene TRBV3-2); possibly TRBD1 for D (6 bases). Per the germline V gene, CDR1 is LGHDT and CDR2 is YNNKEL (reference sequence). This CDR3 has 15 amino acids. V was clipped by 0 bases and J by 6 bases, with 14 bases between them. CDR3 in amino acids: CASSQDLQGGAEAFF. The CDR3 nucleotides are TGTGCCAGCAGCCAAGATTTACAGGGAGGCGCTGAAGCTTTCTTT.

This sequence joins TRBV5-4 and TRBJ1-2; TRBD1 is a possible D gene (5 bases). CDR1 and CDR2 from the germline V gene are SGHNT and YYREEE (reference sequence). The CDR3 has 15 residues. Trimming pared 5 bases from V and 0 bases from J, leaving 14 bases between. The CDR3 DNA reads TGTGCCAGCAGACTGACAGCCCTCACTAACTATGGCTACACCTTC. Its translation is CASRLTALTNYGYTF.

The chain is built from TRBV3-1 (or the pseudogene TRBV3-2) and TRBJ2-2; 11 bases agree with TRBD2. V was clipped by 1 base and J by 5 bases; unmatched bases: 6. Per germline, CDR1 LGHDT and CDR2 YNNKEL (reference sequence). The CDR3 loop spans 17 amino acids. Here the CDR3 reads CASSQATSGRHTGELFF. CDR3 in DNA: TGTGCCAGCAGCCAAGCTACTAGCGGGAGACATACCGGGGAGCTGTTTTTT.

The V gene is TRBV7-9, the J gene TRBJ2-2; D uncertain. The germline V gene has CDR1 SEHNR and CDR2 FQNEAQ (reference sequence). V dropped 5 bases and J dropped 4 bases, with 11 bases sitting between them. The CDR3 covers 14 residues. CDR3 nucleotide sequence: TGTGCCAGCAGCACCGCATCGGGCACCGGGGAGCTGTTTTTT. It encodes CASSTASGTGELFF.

The chain couples TRBV24-1 to TRBJ2-1; 10 positions match TRBD1. This CDR3 spans 14 amino acids. The V segment lost 4 bases and the J segment 15 bases; nucleotides outside the gene matches: 11. Germline V gene data show CDR1 as KGHDR and CDR2 as SFDVKD. CDR3 loop: CATSETGTGDGSFF. In DNA form, the CDR3 reads TGTGCCACCAGTGAAACCGGGACAGGGGACGGGTCGTTCTTC.

The gene calls are TRBV5-1 and TRBJ2-3, with TRBD2 matching 10 bases. V shed 0 bases and J 3 bases; nucleotides not matched to a gene: 4. The germline CDR1 and CDR2 sequences are SGHRS and YFSETQ. The CDR3 extends over 16 amino acids. CDR3: CASSLGSSGGTDTQYF. The CDR3, as DNA: TGCGCCAGCAGCTTGGGGTCTAGCGGGGGTACAGATACGCAGTATTTT.

The chain has TRBV5-5 and TRBJ1-5; unclear D gene. The CDR3 totals 14 residues. Trimming left V 2 bases short and J 1 base short, with 7 bases between. Germline CDR1 SGHKS, CDR2 YYEKEE (reference sequence). The CDR3 sequence: CASSFFGSNQPQHF. The CDR3, as DNA: TGTGCCAGCAGCTTTTTTGGGAGCAATCAGCCCCAGCATTTT.

The chain combines TRBV7-2 with TRBJ1-2; TRBD1 aligns across 7 bases. The V and J ends lost 5 bases and 7 bases, in that order; junction bases with no gene match: 13. Germline V CDR1 and CDR2: SGHTA, FQGNSA. The CDR3 has 15 residues. This CDR3 reads CASSLQQGDVGGYTF. DNA of the CDR3: TGTGCCAGCAGCCTCCAGCAGGGGGATGTGGGTGGCTACACCTTC.